The 19 T cell receptor beta chains presented below share a single source sample, sequenced in a study of post-analysis software for immune sequencing data. General observations from the study: Patients showed TRBV5-6, TRBV5-1 and TRBV20-1 among a few TRBV segments more frequent than in controls.

Prepared libraries of TCR beta cDNA carried unique molecular identifiers. TCRdb reanalysed the PCR reads using MiXCR and keeps one entry per CDR3 protein. This table has about 460,000 distinct CDR3 sequences, roughly 46% appearing once. Which antigens these TCRs recognize remains unknown. Material for sequencing was blood. The source is a girl between 10 and 17 years old with multiple sclerosis.

This chain uses TRBV29-1 with TRBJ2-6, with D possibly being TRBD1 or TRBD2 (6 bases each). V lost 3 bases, J lost 4 bases, and 13 bases lay in between. The length of the CDR3 is 15 residues. Germline V gene sequence: CDR1 SQVTM, CDR2 ANQGSEA. The CDR3 DNA follows: TGCAGCGTTGAGTATCGGGGGCCCGGGGCCAACGTCCTGACTTTC. Translation: CSVEYRGPGANVLTF.

This sequence joins TRBV11-2 and TRBJ1-5; D not certain. V was cut by 2 bases and J by 0 bases, with 2 bases left in between. The V gene's germline CDR1 is SGHAT and CDR2 FQNNGV. The CDR3 loop spans 13 amino acids. The CDR3 DNA is TGTGCCAGCAGCTTACTTAGCAATCAGCCCCAGCATTTT. It codes for CASSLLSNQPQHF.

The chain has TRBV7-9 and TRBJ1-2; tentative D call: TRBD1 (6 bases). The CDR3 extends over 15 amino acids. Trimming removed 5 bases from V and 4 bases from J, with 17 bases in between. Germline loops: CDR1 SEHNR, CDR2 FQNEAQ (reference sequence). CDR3 sequence (DNA): TGTGCCAGCAGCCTACCCCGGGGGGCCGGCTATGGCTACACCTTC. Protein sequence: CASSLPRGAGYGYTF.

The CDR3 bases are TGCAGTGCTAGGGGCCAGGGAGGCACTGAAGCTTTCTTT. Its translation is CSARGQGGTEAFF. The rearrangement links TRBV20-1 to TRBJ1-1; weak D call: TRBD1 (5 bases). From germline, CDR1 is DFQATT and CDR2 SNEGSKA (reference sequence). The CDR3 is made up of 13 amino acids. Trimming took 3 bases from V and 4 from J, leaving 12 bases between them.

Regarding this clonotype: The junction and the germline gene differ at one end; a read error may be behind it. V usage is TRBV29-1 and J usage is TRBJ1-3, with D possibly matching TRBD1 (5 bases). Germline CDR1 SQVTM, CDR2 ANQGSEA. CDR3 length equals 13 residues. Here the CDR3 DNA reads TGCAGCGTTGGGGCAGGGAAAGGGAACACCAGATATTTT. It specifies CSVGAGKGNTRYF.

This clonotype was counted only a few times. This chain joins TRBV20-1 and TRBJ2-7, with TRBD2 matching over 10 bases. The CDR3 extends over 14 amino acids. The germline V gene has CDR1 DFQATT and CDR2 SNEGSKA (reference sequence). V was pared by 3 bases and J by 0 bases, with 2 bases of the junction left unmatched. The CDR3 sequence: CSASTSGTSYEQYF. The CDR3 nucleotides read TGCAGTGCTAGTACTAGCGGGACCTCCTACGAGCAGTACTTC.

The rearrangement uses TRBV29-1 and TRBJ2-5; TRBD1 aligns across 9 bases. The better agreement between TRBJ2-7 and the DNA end casts doubt on the J call. This CDR3 region has 13 residues. CDR1 SQVTM and CDR2 ANQGSEA come from the germline V gene. DNA of the CDR3: TGCAGCGTTGACACAGGGGGCAACTACGAGCAGTACTTC. Its translation: CSVDTGGNYEQYF.

This clonotype came up a few times. One base away lies a much larger clone, so this may be a sequencing read error. This chain connects TRBV20-1 to TRBJ2-3, with 10 positions matching TRBD2. Trimming at V came to 1 base and at J to 6 bases, leaving 7 bases not matched to a gene. The length of the CDR3 is 15 residues. CDR1 and CDR2 from the germline V gene are DFQATT and SNEGSKA (reference sequence). CDR3 residues: CSARGLAGDGDTQYF. CDR3 sequence (DNA): TGCAGTGCTAGAGGCCTAGCGGGAGATGGTGATACGCAGTATTTT.

The V and J genes are TRBV5-1 and TRBJ2-5; TRBD1 agrees at 8 bases. The assigned J gene may be wrong: the sequence end matches TRBJ2-7 better. Germline-derived CDR1 and CDR2 are SGHRS and YFSETQ. There are 15 residues in the CDR3. DNA of the CDR3: TGCGCCAGCAGCCTACTAACAGGGGGGACCTACGAGCAGTACTTC. Protein: CASSLLTGGTYEQYF.

The V gene is TRBV27, the J gene TRBJ2-1; D may match TRBD1 or TRBD2 (5 bases each). Germline V gene sequence: CDR1 MNHEY, CDR2 SMNVEV (reference sequence). Trimming stripped 6 bases from V and 2 bases from J, with 14 bases between. The CDR3 length is 15 residues. The CDR3 region is CASSPGPSPYNEQFF. The DNA of the CDR3 is TGTGCCAGCAGCCCGGGACCTTCGCCCTACAATGAGCAGTTCTTC.

The CDR3: CASSRLAGGPQTQYF. In nucleotides, the CDR3 is TGTGCCAGCAGCAGACTAGCGGGAGGGCCACAGACCCAGTACTTC. The chain recombines TRBV7-2 with TRBJ2-5; TRBD2 matches at 14 bases. Trimming cost V 5 bases and J 6 bases; bases outside gene matches: 5. The CDR3 has 15 residues. Germline V lookup: CDR1 SGHTA, CDR2 FQGNSA.

The J gene is TRBJ1-3, the V gene TRBV24-1; TRBD1 aligns across 7 bases. The germline V gene has CDR1 KGHDR and CDR2 SFDVKD. This CDR3 has 13 residues. With 10 bases clipped from V and 2 bases from J, the junction kept 4 bases outside the gene matches. CDR3 in DNA: TGTGCCACTAGTACAGGGGCTGGAAACACCATATATTTT. As protein: CATSTGAGNTIYF.

V usage is TRBV5-1 and J usage is TRBJ1-1; TRBD1 is a possible D gene (6 bases). V was clipped by 0 bases and J by 3 bases, with 9 bases between them. Germline assignment: CDR1 SGHRS and CDR2 YFSETQ. There are 14 residues in the CDR3. The CDR3 DNA reads as TGCGCCAGCAGCTTGGATCCAGGGGACACTGAAGCTTTCTTT. Residues: CASSLDPGDTEAFF.

J is TRBJ2-1 and V is TRBV25-1; D is possibly TRBD1 (5 bases). V shed 1 base and J shed 4 bases, with 20 bases lying between them. The CDR3 runs to 18 residues. Germline CDR1 MGHDK, CDR2 SYGVNS. The CDR3 DNA is TGTGCCAGCAGTGAATCCCGGGCAGGGCGTTTTCTTTACAATGAGCAGTTCTTC. Its translation is CASSESRAGRFLYNEQFF.

The rearrangement links TRBV27 to TRBJ2-7; 11 bases map to TRBD1. Germline CDR1 and CDR2: MNHEY and SMNVEV (reference sequence). The CDR3 runs to 16 residues. With 5 bases clipped from V and 2 bases from J, the junction kept 8 bases outside the gene matches. The CDR3 nucleotides read TGTGCCAGCAGTGCAATACCGGGACAGGGGGCCTACGAGCAGTACTTC. As protein: CASSAIPGQGAYEQYF.

This clonotype came up many times. The CDR3 nucleotides read TGCAGTGCTAGAGTGGGAACTGATGGGACCCAGTACTTC. Its translation is CSARVGTDGTQYF. The V gene is TRBV20-1, the J gene TRBJ2-5; D gene ambiguous. Germline V gene sequence: CDR1 DFQATT, CDR2 SNEGSKA (reference sequence). CDR3 length: 13 residues. V gave up 1 base and J gave up 7 bases, with 13 bases separating them.

This rearrangement joins TRBV27 to TRBJ2-5; 9 bases map to TRBD1. TRBJ2-7 matches the DNA end more closely, so the J call is doubtful. Per the germline V gene, CDR1 is MNHEY and CDR2 is SMNVEV (reference sequence). The CDR3 contains 15 residues. The CDR3 DNA sequence: TGTGCCAGCAGTCCTCCGGGACAGGGTGACCACGAGCAGTACTTC. This codes for CASSPPGQGDHEQYF.

The rearrangement joins TRBV12-3 or TRBV12-4 to TRBJ1-5; D is ambiguous. This CDR3 has 13 amino acids. Trimming stripped 6 bases from V and 7 bases from J, with 13 bases between. The CDR3 DNA reads TGTGCCAGCAGCGTCCTGGGGAAGCAGCCCCAGCATTTT. Protein sequence: CASSVLGKQPQHF.

This clonotype has a handful of counts. This rearrangement joins TRBV27 to TRBJ2-7; D is possibly TRBD2 (6 bases). The CDR3 contains 16 residues. Germline CDR1 MNHEY, CDR2 SMNVEV (reference sequence). Trimming removed 3 bases from V and 6 bases from J, with 21 bases in between. CDR3 DNA: TGTGCCAGCAGTTTTTTAGCGGACAATATGGGATCCGAGCAGTACTTC. Protein: CASSFLADNMGSEQYF.